This TCR beta chain originates from a study of tumor-infiltrating lymphocytes in primary liver carcinoma. Study background: Tumor lesions were T1-T3 N0M0 and spanned about 4.2 to 11 cm. Study-wide results and caveats: The difference in top-250-clone fraction between tumors and blood was significant, favoring tumors (p = 0.039). The study found tumor-adjacent and tumor-blood pairs overlapped less than tumor region pairs.

This clonotype was seen more than once but under ten times. Its matching antigen is unknown. Germline-derived CDR1 and CDR2 are MDHEN and SYDVKM. This CDR3 spans 19 amino acids. Trimming removed 5 bases from V and 0 bases from J; junction bases left unmatched: 9. From unsorted bulk tissue weighing roughly 17-31 mg, DNA and RNA were co-extracted. The patients lived with chronic HBV infection and had not yet received any treatment. Starting material of roughly 0.45 ug total RNA yielded TCR beta cDNA via a constant-region primer. Amplification in three nested multiplex PCR rounds with slightly modified ARM-PCR gave rise to TCR beta libraries. Investigators reported that the first two PCR rounds, at around 10 cycles each, used TRBV1-TRBV30 forward primers with a C-beta reverse primer. TCRdb analysed the multiplex PCR reads with MiXCR anew, one entry per CDR3 protein. This table holds 85,000 to 100,000 distinct CDR3 sequences, roughly 70% found once.

The sequence was collected from a middle-aged man with primary liver carcinoma and hepatitis B virus infection. The chain carries TRBV28 and TRBJ2-1; 14 bases line up with TRBD2. The specimen was tumor-adjacent normal liver tissue. CDR3 amino acids: CASSPSGGTSGSSYNEQFF. In nucleotides, the CDR3 is TGTGCCAGCAGTCCCTCGGGTGGGACTAGCGGGAGCTCCTACAATGAGCAGTTCTTC.